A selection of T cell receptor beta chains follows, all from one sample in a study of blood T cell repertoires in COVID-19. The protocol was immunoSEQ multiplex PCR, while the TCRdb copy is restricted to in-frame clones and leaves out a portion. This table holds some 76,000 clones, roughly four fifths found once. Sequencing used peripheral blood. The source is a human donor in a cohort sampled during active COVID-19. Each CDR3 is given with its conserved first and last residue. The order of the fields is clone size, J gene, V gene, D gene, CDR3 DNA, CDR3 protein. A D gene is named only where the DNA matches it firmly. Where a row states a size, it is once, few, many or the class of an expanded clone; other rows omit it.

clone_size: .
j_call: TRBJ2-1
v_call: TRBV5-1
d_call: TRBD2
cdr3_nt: TGCGCCAGCAGCCGGAGGGGTAGCGGGGGTGATGAGCAGTTCTTC
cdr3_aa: CASSRRGSGGDEQFF

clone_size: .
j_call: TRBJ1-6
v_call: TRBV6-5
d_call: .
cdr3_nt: TGTGCCAGCAGTTACGGGGGCCCAAATTCACCCCTCCACTTT
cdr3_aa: CASSYGGPNSPLHF

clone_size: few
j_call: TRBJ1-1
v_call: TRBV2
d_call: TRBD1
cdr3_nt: TGTGCCAGCAGGTGGACAGGGGGCACTGAAGCTTTCTTT
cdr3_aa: CASRWTGGTEAFF

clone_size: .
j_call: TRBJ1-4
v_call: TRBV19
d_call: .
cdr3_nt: TGTGCCAGTAGCGACAGGCGGGTCTTAGAAAAACTGTTTTTT
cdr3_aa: CASSDRRVLEKLFF

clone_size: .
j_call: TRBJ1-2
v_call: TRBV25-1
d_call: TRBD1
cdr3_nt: TGTGCCAGCAGTGGGACAGGTTATTACTATGGCTACACCTTC
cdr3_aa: CASSGTGYYYGYTF

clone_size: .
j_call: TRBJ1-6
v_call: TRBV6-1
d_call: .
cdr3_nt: TGTGCCAGCAGTTCGTCAACAGGCCTGGATTCACCCCTCCACTTT
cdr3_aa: CASSSSTGLDSPLHF

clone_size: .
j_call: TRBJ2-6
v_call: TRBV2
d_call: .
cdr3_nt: TGTGCCAGCAGTGGAAGGACGGGGGGGGCCAACGTCCTGACTTTC
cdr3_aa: CASSGRTGGANVLTF

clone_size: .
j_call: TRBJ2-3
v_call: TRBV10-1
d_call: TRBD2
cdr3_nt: TGCGCCAGCAGTGAGTCCCAAGCGGGGGGGCCCGATACGCAGTATTTT
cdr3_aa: CASSESQAGGPDTQYF

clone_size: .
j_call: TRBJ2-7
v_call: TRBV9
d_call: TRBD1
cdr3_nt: TGTGCCAGCAGCGCAGAGACAGGGATGGGGATGATGCAGTACTTC
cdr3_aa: CASSAETGMGMMQYF

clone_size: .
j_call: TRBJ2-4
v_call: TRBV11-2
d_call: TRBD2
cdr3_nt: TGTGCCAGCAGCTTAGTAATGAGCGGGGGGTGGTACTTC
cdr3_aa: CASSLVMSGGWYF

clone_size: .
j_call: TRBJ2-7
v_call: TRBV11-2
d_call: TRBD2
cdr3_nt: TGTGCCAGCAGCTTAGTCGGTTCCGGGGGGATCTACGAGCAGTACTTC
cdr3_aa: CASSLVGSGGIYEQYF

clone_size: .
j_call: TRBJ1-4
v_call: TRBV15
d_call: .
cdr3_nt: TGTGCCACCAGCAGAGTTCAAACCCGGGCAACTAATGAAAAACTGTTTTTT
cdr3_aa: CATSRVQTRATNEKLFF